The 32 T cell receptor beta chains listed next were all sequenced from one sample in a study of blood T cell repertoires in COVID-19 (dated by TCRdb to the early 2020s). Library generation was performed with the immunoSEQ multiplex PCR assay. The table comes from immuneACCESS by way of TCRdb, which keeps in-frame sequences with V and J called. Part of the clones is missing from these tables; in studies checked, under half for an unresolved V gene and the rest for unknown reasons. This sample comprises about 25,000 clones, over 75% of them detected only once. The ten most abundant clones make up about 8% of the sample. Sequencing was performed on peripheral blood. These receptors all stem from a man in his fifties or sixties with active COVID-19.

V and J are TRBV4-3 and TRBJ2-1; 13 positions agree with TRBD2. The CDR3 totals 18 residues. Trimming cost V 3 bases and J 2 bases; bases outside gene matches: 7. Per the germline V gene, CDR1 is LGHNA and CDR2 is YSLEER. CDR3 sequence (DNA): TGCGCCAGCAGCCAGTCGGACACTAGCGGGAGGGCCTACAATGAGCAGTTCTTC. Translation gives CASSQSDTSGRAYNEQFF.

J is TRBJ2-3 and V is TRBV9; 8 bases map to TRBD2. V lost 0 bases, J lost 0 bases, and 9 bases stayed unmatched. The germline CDR1 and CDR2 sequences are SGDLS and YYNGEE. The CDR3 extends over 18 amino acids. As DNA, the CDR3 is TGTGCCAGCAGCGTAGGGAGACTAGCGCGTACTAGCACAGATACGCAGTATTTT. It translates to CASSVGRLARTSTDTQYF.

The chain combines TRBV10-1 with TRBJ2-1; TRBD1 is a possible D gene (6 bases). Germline V lookup: CDR1 WNHNN, CDR2 SYGVQD (reference sequence). The CDR3 has 14 amino acids. V dropped 6 bases and J dropped 8 bases, with 17 bases sitting between them. The DNA of the CDR3 is TGCGCCAGCAGCCCGTTCAAGGGGGTTCATGAGCAGTTCTTC. Translation gives CASSPFKGVHEQFF.

J is TRBJ2-1 and V is TRBV29-1; a possible D gene is TRBD2 (6 bases). Germline V lookup: CDR1 SQVTM, CDR2 ANQGSEA. The V end was cut by 6 bases, the J end by 9 bases, with 21 bases between. The CDR3 is 14 residues long. CDR3 loop: CSVRRPGVSSEQFF. As DNA, the CDR3 is TGCAGCGTACGACGTCCGGGGGTGTCCAGTGAGCAGTTCTTC.

This clone was seen a handful of times. This chain links TRBV28 with TRBJ1-5; 9 nucleotides align to TRBD1. Germline V gene lookup returns CDR1 MDHEN and CDR2 SYDVKM. V shed 7 bases, J shed 2 bases, and the junction held 6 bases outside the gene matches. There are 15 residues in the CDR3. CDR3 protein: CASNTGGFGNQPQHF. CDR3 bases: TGTGCCAGCAACACAGGGGGCTTTGGCAATCAGCCCCAGCATTTT.

This sequence joins TRBV29-1 and TRBJ1-1; D call uncertain. V lost 1 base and J 0 bases, leaving 9 bases between the germline ends. Germline lookup yields CDR1 SQVTM and CDR2 ANQGSEA. This CDR3 region has 14 residues. CDR3 residues: CSVEGLAMNTEAFF. CDR3 DNA: TGCAGCGTTGAAGGGCTAGCCATGAACACTGAAGCTTTCTTT.

The chain uses TRBV11-3 and TRBJ1-2; D perhaps matches TRBD1 (5 bases). V lost 2 bases and J 8 bases, leaving 15 bases between the germline ends. Germline V gene data show CDR1 as SGHNT and CDR2 as YENEEA. The CDR3 spans 14 residues. The CDR3 DNA follows: TGTGCCAGCAGCTTATCCCTTGGGACTCGAGGCTACACCTTC. Translated, it gives CASSLSLGTRGYTF.

This sequence joins TRBV5-5 and TRBJ2-7; 8 positions agree with TRBD2. In germline, CDR1 is SGHKS, CDR2 YYEKEE (reference sequence). With 2 bases clipped from V and 3 bases from J, the junction kept 10 bases outside the gene matches. The CDR3 has 16 residues. CDR3 DNA sequence: TGTGCCAGCAGCTTTCGACTAGCGAGAGCTTTCTACGAGCAGTACGTC. It translates to CASSFRLARAFYEQYV.

J is TRBJ1-2 and V is TRBV27; no clear D gene. V dropped 4 bases and J dropped 1 base, with 4 bases sitting between them. Germline CDR1 MNHEY, CDR2 SMNVEV (reference sequence). This CDR3 is 12 amino acids long. CDR3 in DNA: TGTGCCAGCAGTTCCCGTAACTATGGCTACACCTTC. This sequence encodes CASSSRNYGYTF.

The chain is built from TRBV25-1 and TRBJ1-5; D remains ambiguous. This CDR3 spans 18 amino acids. Germline CDR1 reads MGHDK; CDR2 reads SYGVNS. V lost 5 bases to trimming and J lost 0 bases, with 20 bases between them. The CDR3 is CASSTRPSGAYSNQPQHF. The CDR3 region has the DNA TGTGCCAGCAGTACCCGTCCTTCAGGTGCCTATAGCAATCAGCCCCAGCATTTT.

The CDR3 here is CASSLAAGDNSPLHF. CDR3 DNA: TGTGCCAGCAGCTTAGCTGCAGGGGATAATTCACCCCTCCACTTT. The chain recombines TRBV11-2 with TRBJ1-6; D possibly corresponds to TRBD1 (6 bases). The germline gives CDR1 SGHAT, CDR2 FQNNGV. V lost 1 base to trimming and J lost 5 bases, with 9 bases between them. The CDR3 runs 15 residues.

This clone showed up just a few times. V usage is TRBV11-3 and J usage is TRBJ1-5; D is perhaps TRBD1 (5 bases). The CDR3 is 15 amino acids. CDR1 is SGHNT and CDR2 is YENEEA in the germline V gene. V shed 5 bases and J shed 3 bases, with 14 bases lying between them. The CDR3 reads CASSRDSSVNQPQHF. The DNA of the CDR3 is TGTGCCAGCAGCCGCGACAGCTCTGTCAATCAGCCCCAGCATTTT. Supplemented by reference TRBV11-3 and TRBJ1-5, the full variable domain reads EAGVVQSPRYKIIEKKQPVAFWCNPISGHNTLYWYLQNLGQGPELLIRYENEEAVDDSQLPKDRFSAERLKGVDSTLKIQPAELGDSAVYLCASSRDSSVNQPQHFGDGTRLSIL.

The genes are TRBV6-4 and TRBJ1-4; 9 nucleotides agree with TRBD1. V trimming: 6 bases; J trimming: 6 bases; junction bases outside the gene matches: 2. CDR1 is MRHNA and CDR2 is SNTAGT in the germline V gene. There are 13 residues in the CDR3. CDR3 region: CASSRDRDEKLFF. As DNA, the CDR3 is TGTGCCAGCAGCCGGGACAGGGATGAAAAACTGTTTTTT.

This chain joins TRBV3-1 (or the pseudogene TRBV3-2) and TRBJ2-1, with 7 bases that match TRBD2. The V and J ends lost 7 bases and 5 bases, in that order; junction bases with no gene match: 14. Germline V CDR1 and CDR2: LGHDT, YNNKEL (reference sequence). The CDR3 covers 16 residues. CDR3 region: CASTTTTSAKDNEQFF. CDR3 coding DNA: TGTGCCAGCACCACAACAACTAGCGCAAAAGACAATGAGCAGTTCTTC.

The chain joins TRBV5-1 to TRBJ2-3, with TRBD1 matching over 8 bases. Trimming at V came to 3 bases and at J to 5 bases, leaving 5 bases not matched to a gene. The CDR3 is 14 residues long. CDR1 SGHRS and CDR2 YFSETQ come from the germline V gene. Here the CDR3 reads CASSSDRGGDTQYF. CDR3 in DNA: TGCGCCAGCAGCTCCGACAGGGGAGGAGATACGCAGTATTTT.

The V and J genes are TRBV7-8 and TRBJ2-1, with D perhaps TRBD1 (6 bases). The germline CDR1 and CDR2 sequences are SGHVS and FQNEAQ. There are 11 residues in the CDR3. V lost 7 bases to trimming and J lost 10 bases, with 11 bases between them. The CDR3 sequence is CASIQGREQFF. The CDR3 DNA sequence: TGTGCCAGCATCCAGGGGCGGGAGCAGTTCTTC.

CDR3 region: CASGFGGSYEQYF. The CDR3 nucleotides read TGCGCCAGCGGGTTTGGCGGCTCCTACGAGCAGTACTTC. The chain carries TRBV10-2 and TRBJ2-7; D is unclear. Germline V lookup: CDR1 WSHSY, CDR2 SAAADI. The ends were cut back, 8 bases at V and 0 bases at J, with 11 bases in the middle. CDR3 length: 13 residues.

This clone was recorded once. The gene calls are TRBV7-3 and TRBJ2-5, with 7 bases lining up with TRBD1. In germline, CDR1 is SGHTA, CDR2 FQGTGA. The CDR3 covers 15 residues. The V segment lost 5 bases and the J segment 1 base; nucleotides outside the gene matches: 7. The CDR3 loop reads CASSLWGQTQETQYF. CDR3 DNA sequence: TGTGCCAGCAGCCTCTGGGGACAGACCCAAGAGACCCAGTACTTC.

This clone showed up just once. The gene calls are TRBV29-1 and TRBJ2-5; 8 bases are shared with TRBD1. Trimming at V came to 7 bases and at J to 4 bases, leaving 8 bases not matched to a gene. This CDR3 is 13 amino acids long. CDR1 and CDR2 (germline): SQVTM, ANQGSEA. CDR3 sequence reads: CSAGQGGGETQYF. Here the CDR3 DNA reads TGCAGCGCCGGACAGGGTGGAGGAGAGACCCAGTACTTC. The complete variable domain, with remaining parts taken from reference TRBV29-1 and TRBJ2-5, reads SAVISQKPSRDICQRGTSLTIQCQVDSQVTMMFWYRQQPGQSLTLIATANQGSEATYESGFVIDKFPISRPNLTFSTLTVSNMSPEDSSIYLCSAGQGGGETQYFGPGTRLLVL.

This clone was seen once. The chain combines TRBV7-2 with TRBJ2-1; maybe TRBD2 (6 bases). The V end was cut by 0 bases, the J end by 4 bases, with 10 bases between. There are 15 residues in the CDR3. Germline CDR1 is SGHTA and CDR2 is FQGNSA. The CDR3 DNA reads TGTGCCAGCAGCTTAGCGTTCGGGGGATACAATGAGCAGTTCTTC. It is translated as CASSLAFGGYNEQFF.

The chain joins TRBV14 to TRBJ2-7; 9 bases align to TRBD1. The V gene's germline CDR1 is SGHDN and CDR2 FVKESK. This CDR3 is 13 amino acids long. After removal of 4 bases from V and 4 bases from J, the junction contained 2 bases not matched to a gene. CDR3 bases: TGTGCCAGCAGCCCGGGACAGGGATACGAGCAGTACTTC. It specifies CASSPGQGYEQYF.

DNA of the CDR3: TGCGCCAGCAGCCAACCCCGGACTAGCCAGCCAGATACGCAGTATTTT. Amino acids: CASSQPRTSQPDTQYF. V usage is TRBV4-3 and J usage is TRBJ2-3, with 8 nucleotides matching TRBD2. This CDR3 spans 16 amino acids. Germline CDR1 LGHNA, CDR2 YSLEER. V was pared by 2 bases and J by 4 bases, with 8 bases of the junction left unmatched.

The chain has TRBV18 and TRBJ2-6; the match to TRBD1 covers 7 bases. The CDR3 runs to 18 residues. Germline trimming cut 6 bases from V and 1 base from J; bases unmatched to any gene: 12. Germline V gene sequence: CDR1 KGHSH, CDR2 LQKENI. The CDR3 protein is CASSSRQGVRSGANVLTF. CDR3 DNA: TGTGCCAGCTCCAGTCGACAGGGAGTAAGATCTGGGGCCAACGTCCTGACTTTC. The complete variable domain, with remaining parts taken from reference TRBV18 and TRBJ2-6, reads NAGVMQNPRHLVRRRGQEARLRCSPMKGHSHVYWYRQLPEEGLKFMVYLQKENIIDESGMPKERFSAEFPKEGPSILRIQQVVRGDSAAYFCASSSRQGVRSGANVLTFGAGSRLTVL.

This clone was counted between two and nine times. This sequence joins TRBV7-8 and TRBJ1-5; D possibly corresponds to TRBD1 (5 bases). The CDR3 has 16 amino acids. In germline, CDR1 is SGHVS, CDR2 FQNEAQ. V dropped 1 base and J dropped 4 bases, with 14 bases sitting between them. CDR3 in DNA: TGTGCCAGCAGCTTAGAGGGGCCTGTCCGGAATCAGCCCCAGCATTTT. Its protein product is CASSLEGPVRNQPQHF.

This clone was seen once. The chain has TRBV11-2 and TRBJ2-3; TRBD1 matches 7 bases. J lost 2 bases, V lost 5 bases, and 4 bases had no gene match. This CDR3 comprises 14 residues. CDR1 is SGHAT, CDR2 FQNNGV, per germline. CDR3 amino acids: CASSPGTDTDTQYF. The CDR3 nucleotides read TGTGCCAGCAGCCCCGGGACAGACACAGATACGCAGTATTTT. Drawing the rest from reference TRBV11-2 and TRBJ2-3, the complete variable domain is EAGVAQSPRYKIIEKRQSVAFWCNPISGHATLYWYQQILGQGPKLLIQFQNNGVVDDSQLPKDRFSAERLKGVDSTLKIQPAKLEDSAVYLCASSPGTDTDTQYFGPGTRLTVL.

CDR3 sequence: CASSYTSRDRVHQPQHF. The CDR3 region has the DNA TGTGCCAGCAGTTACACGAGCCGGGACAGGGTTCATCAGCCCCAGCATTTT. V is TRBV6-2 or TRBV6-3 and J is TRBJ1-5, with TRBD1 matching 9 bases. The CDR3 length is 17 residues. Germline-derived CDR1 and CDR2 are MNHEY and SVGEGT. The J segment lost 5 bases and the V segment lost 2 bases, leaving 10 bases of the junction unmatched.

This chain joins TRBV2 and TRBJ1-5; possible D gene TRBD1, 6 bases. With 5 bases removed from V and 0 bases from J, the gap between germline ends came to 11 bases. The germline V gene has CDR1 SNHLY and CDR2 FYNNEI. This CDR3 region has 15 residues. The CDR3 region is CASSLGHNSNQPQHF. The CDR3 DNA is TGTGCCAGCAGTTTGGGACATAATAGCAATCAGCCCCAGCATTTT.

This clone was detected only a few times. This chain connects TRBV5-1 to TRBJ1-5, with 8 bases aligning to TRBD1. Germline trimming cut 2 bases from V and 1 base from J; bases unmatched to any gene: 5. Germline CDR1 SGHRS, CDR2 YFSETQ. This CDR3 is built from 16 residues. The CDR3 reads CASSFGSGGSNQPQHF. The CDR3 region has the DNA TGCGCCAGCAGCTTCGGTTCAGGGGGCAGCAATCAGCCCCAGCATTTT.

This clone has just a few counts. The rearrangement joins TRBV3-1 (or the pseudogene TRBV3-2) to TRBJ2-7; TRBD2 aligns across 7 bases. The CDR3 has 14 residues. Germline CDR1 LGHDT, CDR2 YNNKEL (reference sequence). With 4 bases clipped from V and 2 bases from J, the junction kept 5 bases outside the gene matches. The CDR3 loop is CASSRGTTAYEQYF. CDR3 DNA sequence: TGTGCCAGCAGCCGCGGGACTACCGCCTACGAGCAGTACTTC.

In DNA, the CDR3 is TGTGCCACCCGAACCCGGTCGGGACACCGTGGAAACACCATATATTTT. Its translation: CATRTRSGHRGNTIYF. V and J are TRBV19 and TRBJ1-3, with a possible D match to TRBD1 (6 bases). The germline V gene encodes CDR1 LNHDA and CDR2 SQIVND (reference sequence). The CDR3 runs 16 residues. V was trimmed by 10 bases and J by 3 bases, leaving 22 bases between them.

The DNA of the CDR3 is TGTGCCAGTACCTCCCCCCTCAGGAATAACTATGGCTACACCTTC. Protein product: CASTSPLRNNYGYTF. V and J are TRBV19 and TRBJ1-2; D not resolved. V was shortened by 7 bases and J by 1 base, with 16 bases between the two germline ends. From germline, CDR1 is LNHDA and CDR2 SQIVND (reference sequence). This CDR3 has 15 amino acids.

The CDR3 region is CASSLEGLAGSRLANEQFF. CDR3 DNA: TGTGCCAGCAGCTTAGAGGGACTAGCGGGATCCCGCCTCGCCAATGAGCAGTTCTTC. The rearrangement joins TRBV11-3 to TRBJ2-1; 13 bases fit TRBD2. Per germline, CDR1 SGHNT and CDR2 YENEEA. CDR3 length equals 19 residues. V was pared by 0 bases and J by 6 bases, with 11 bases of the junction left unmatched.